This entry lists 18 T cell receptor beta chains sequenced from one sample in a study of blood T cell repertoires in COVID-19. Assay: immunoSEQ multiplex PCR; the TCRdb copy retains only in-frame clones and omits some. The table has around 300,000 clones, 89% seen once; the top ten hold less than 2%. Sequencing was done on a sample of PBMCs or T cells enriched from blood (not recorded which). The receptors originated from a woman between 40 and 50 years old who had recovered from COVID-19.

The V and J genes are TRBV3-1 (or the pseudogene TRBV3-2) and TRBJ1-5, with D perhaps TRBD1 (6 bases). V lost 3 bases and J 6 bases, leaving 12 bases between the germline ends. The V gene's germline CDR1 is LGHDT and CDR2 YNNKEL (reference sequence). The CDR3 is 14 amino acids. The CDR3 region is CASSHTGTRQPQHF. The CDR3 DNA reads as TGTGCCAGCAGCCACACAGGGACGCGTCAGCCCCAGCATTTT.

The DNA for the CDR3 is TGTGCCAGCAGGGGACAAGCGAGAGACTATGGCTACACCTTC. Amino acids: CASRGQARDYGYTF. This rearrangement joins TRBV27 to TRBJ1-2, with D perhaps matching TRBD1 (6 bases). The CDR3 contains 14 residues. CDR1 and CDR2 (germline): MNHEY, SMNVEV (reference sequence). V lost 6 bases and J 3 bases, leaving 14 bases between the germline ends.

The chain links TRBV5-6 to TRBJ2-1; TRBD1 agrees at 8 bases. The CDR3 sequence is 14 residues long. J lost 6 bases, V lost 2 bases, and 4 bases had no gene match. From germline, CDR1 is SGHDT and CDR2 YYEEEE. CDR3 bases: TGTGCCAGCAGCTTCCAGGGGGCCGTCAATGAGCAGTTCTTC. Its protein product is CASSFQGAVNEQFF.

This clone has just one count. CDR3 residues: CSEKQGPTEAFF. As DNA, the CDR3 is TGCAGCGAAAAACAGGGTCCCACTGAAGCTTTCTTT. The rearrangement links TRBV29-1 to TRBJ1-1; D is perhaps TRBD1 (6 bases). V was shortened by 7 bases and J by 4 bases, with 13 bases between the two germline ends. This CDR3 region has 12 residues. CDR1 is SQVTM, CDR2 ANQGSEA, per germline.

J is TRBJ1-5 and V is TRBV7-6, with D maybe TRBD1 (5 bases). Trimming pared 1 base from V and 4 bases from J, leaving 11 bases between. The CDR3 is 15 residues long. From germline, CDR1 is SGHVS and CDR2 FNYEAQ. CDR3 DNA sequence: TGTGCCAGCAGCTTAGATCAGGGATTAAATCAGCCCCAGCATTTT. This codes for CASSLDQGLNQPQHF. Looking up the rest from reference TRBV7-6 and TRBJ1-5 gives the full variable domain: GAGVSQSPRYKVTKRGQDVALRCDPISGHVSLYWYRQALGQGPEFLTYFNYEAQQDKSGLPNDRFSAERPEGSISTLTIQRTEQRDSAMYRCASSLDQGLNQPQHFGDGTRLSIL.

The chain employs TRBV18 and TRBJ1-5; 10 nucleotides align to TRBD1. J was trimmed by 2 bases and V by 2 bases; bases with no gene match: 3. Germline V gives CDR1 KGHSH, CDR2 LQKENI. The CDR3 is made up of 16 amino acids. DNA of the CDR3: TGTGCCAGCTCACCAGACAGGGGGCCTGGCAATCAGCCCCAGCATTTT. Protein sequence: CASSPDRGPGNQPQHF.

J is TRBJ2-3 and V is TRBV15, with no clear D. CDR1 is LNHNV, CDR2 YYDKDF, per germline (reference sequence). This CDR3 contains 13 residues. The V and J ends lost 5 bases and 3 bases respectively, with 9 bases between them. This CDR3 reads CATSSPGTDTQYF. CDR3 bases: TGTGCCACCAGCTCCCCCGGGACAGATACGCAGTATTTT. The complete variable domain, with remaining parts taken from reference TRBV15 and TRBJ2-3, reads DAMVIQNPRYQVTQFGKPVTLSCSQTLNHNVMYWYQQKSSQAPKLLFHYYDKDFNNEADTPDNFQSRRPNTSFCFLDIRSPGLGDTAMYLCATSSPGTDTQYFGPGTRLTVL.

This clone has only a few counts. This chain joins TRBV27 and TRBJ2-7; D remains ambiguous. In germline, CDR1 is MNHEY, CDR2 SMNVEV (reference sequence). Trimming shortened V by 5 bases and J by 5 bases, and 13 bases separated the two germline ends. This CDR3 spans 13 amino acids. DNA of the CDR3: TGTGCCAGCAGTACGGGTGCGTTCGACGAGCAGTACTTC. It is translated as CASSTGAFDEQYF.

The chain has TRBV25-1 and TRBJ2-2, with a possible D match to TRBD1 (5 bases). The germline gives CDR1 MGHDK, CDR2 SYGVNS. V lost 1 base and J lost 6, with 12 bases in between. The CDR3 extends over 15 amino acids. CDR3 in DNA: TGTGCCAGCAGTGAATCACCCAGGGCAGCCGGGGAGCTGTTTTTT. Translation: CASSESPRAAGELFF.

The chain links TRBV11-1 to TRBJ2-1; TRBD2 agrees at 7 bases. Germline V gene lookup returns CDR1 SGHAT and CDR2 FQDESV (reference sequence). V shed 2 bases and J 0 bases; nucleotides not matched to a gene: 4. CDR3 length: 16 residues. The CDR3 reads CASSLTGGSSYNEQFF. Here the CDR3 DNA reads TGTGCCAGCAGCTTAACCGGCGGGAGCTCCTACAATGAGCAGTTCTTC.

This clone was counted once. The CDR3 loop is CASSLSGGRGPYGYTF. The CDR3 DNA is TGTGCCAGCAGTTTATCCGGGGGACGGGGCCCCTATGGCTACACCTTC. This chain links TRBV27 with TRBJ1-2; D is perhaps TRBD1 (5 bases). This CDR3 comprises 16 residues. Germline CDR1 is MNHEY and CDR2 is SMNVEV (reference sequence). Trimming cost V 0 bases and J 4 bases, with 15 bases left between them.

V gene TRBV14 combines with J gene TRBJ1-1; TRBD1 might be the D (5 bases). V was pared by 2 bases and J by 4 bases, with 14 bases between. The CDR3 runs to 15 residues. Germline V CDR1 and CDR2: SGHDN, FVKESK. CDR3 in DNA: TGTGCCAGCAGCCAACCCTCAGGGAAAGTCACTGAAGCTTTCTTT. Translation: CASSQPSGKVTEAFF.

This chain joins TRBV5-1 and TRBJ2-1; 7 bases match TRBD2. The germline V gene has CDR1 SGHRS and CDR2 YFSETQ. With V trimmed by 0 bases and J by 4 bases, 7 bases remained unmatched. The CDR3 loop spans 16 amino acids. CDR3 bases: TGCGCCAGCAGCTTGGCGGAAGCGGGGCCATACAATGAGCAGTTCTTC. Translating gives CASSLAEAGPYNEQFF.

The chain joins TRBV27 to TRBJ1-1; the D is unclear. The CDR3 is made up of 13 amino acids. Looked up from germline, CDR1 is MNHEY and CDR2 is SMNVEV (reference sequence). Between the trimmed V and J ends, which lost 2 bases and 1 base, there was a span of 5 bases. CDR3 nucleotide sequence: TGTGCCAGCAGTTTAAGGAGGAACACTGAAGCTTTCTTT. This translates into CASSLRRNTEAFF.

The chain uses TRBV13 and TRBJ2-7; 7 nucleotides line up with TRBD1. CDR1 PRHDT and CDR2 FYEKMQ come from the germline V gene (reference sequence). Trimming removed 5 bases from V and 6 bases from J; junction bases left unmatched: 13. The CDR3 runs to 15 residues. The CDR3 sequence: CASSPRQGDLREQYF. The CDR3, as DNA: TGTGCCAGCAGCCCCCGCCAGGGGGATCTGCGCGAGCAGTACTTC.

The chain uses TRBV7-2 and TRBJ2-7; no clear D. V lost 2 bases to trimming and J lost 1 base, with 12 bases between them. Germline V gene data show CDR1 as SGHTA and CDR2 as FQGNSA. The CDR3 extends over 15 amino acids. CDR3 coding DNA: TGTGCCAGCAGCTTATTTTATCACAAGTCCTACGAGCAGTACTTC. It codes for CASSLFYHKSYEQYF.

The rearrangement joins TRBV29-1 to TRBJ2-1; 13 positions agree with TRBD2. The CDR3 extends over 16 amino acids. CDR1 is SQVTM and CDR2 is ANQGSEA in the germline V gene. V lost 6 bases to trimming and J lost 4 bases; unmatched junction nucleotides: 9. CDR3 sequence (DNA): TGCAGCGTCGTGGGACTAGCGGGGAGAAGTTACAATGAGCAGTTCTTC. It is translated as CSVVGLAGRSYNEQFF.

As concerns this clone: A junction end diverges from the germline sequence, so it may reflect a read error. The rearrangement joins TRBV6-1 to TRBJ1-1, with no clear D. Per germline, CDR1 MNHNS and CDR2 SASEGT. The CDR3 length is 13 residues. The CDR3 sequence: CASSEYLAGEVFF. CDR3 bases: TGTGCCAGCAGTGAATATCTGGCCGGGGAAGTTTTCTTT.